A selection of T cell receptor beta chains follows, all from one sample in a study of spatial heterogeneity in lung cancer. TCRdb reprocessed the 5' RACE reads with MiXCR, giving one entry per CDR3 protein. The sample carries 15,000 to 20,000 distinct CDR3 sequences, 6.2% recorded once. The input for sequencing was lung tumor tissue, taken at surgery. Every receptor here comes from a male donor with early-stage non-small cell lung cancer. CDR3s include the opening cysteine and the closing phenylalanine or tryptophan. A D gene is named only where the DNA matches it firmly. Expanded clones are given a class, and other clones once, few, many or no size at all.

j_call | v_call | d_call | clone_size | cdr3_aa | cdr3_nt
TRBJ1-2 | TRBV11-2 | . | many | CASSPAGGIDGYTF | TGTGCCAGCAGCCCGGCGGGAGGGATTGATGGCTACACCTTC
TRBJ2-5 | TRBV6-5 | TRBD1 | many | CASSWGQGTQETQYF | TGTGCCAGCAGTTGGGGACAGGGCACCCAAGAGACCCAGTACTTC
TRBJ2-1 | TRBV12-5 | TRBD1 | medium-sized | CASGSGTGYYNEQFF | TGTGCTAGTGGTTCCGGGACAGGTTACTACAATGAGCAGTTCTTC
TRBJ2-7 | TRBV25-1 | . | many | CASSESLAGREQYF | TGTGCCAGCAGTGAATCCTTGGCAGGACGCGAGCAGTACTTC
TRBJ2-1 | TRBV6-5 | . | medium-sized | CASARVVYNEQFF | TGTGCCAGCGCTAGGGTTGTTTACAATGAGCAGTTCTTC
TRBJ2-6 | TRBV20-1 | . | medium-sized | CSAGGSGANVLTF | TGCAGTGCCGGGGGCTCTGGGGCCAACGTCCTGACTTTC
TRBJ1-1 | TRBV24-1 | . | medium-sized | CATSDLLGARENTEAFF | TGTGCCACCAGTGATTTGCTCGGGGCCAGGGAGAACACTGAAGCTTTCTTT
TRBJ2-1 | TRBV19 | TRBD1 | many | CASSPTGGSYNEQFF | TGTGCCAGTAGTCCAACAGGGGGGTCCTACAATGAGCAGTTCTTC
TRBJ1-1 | TRBV11-2 | TRBD1 | many | CASSLVNRGGTEAFF | TGTGCCAGCAGCTTAGTAAACAGGGGAGGCACTGAAGCTTTCTTT
TRBJ2-3 | TRBV5-4 | . | medium-sized | CASSLQGSTDTQYF | TGTGCCAGCAGCTTGCAGGGAAGCACAGATACGCAGTATTTT
TRBJ2-5 | TRBV27 | TRBD2 | many | CASRGLAGGEETQYF | TGTGCCAGCAGAGGACTAGCGGGGGGGGAGGAGACCCAGTACTTC
TRBJ1-1 | TRBV7-2 | TRBD1 | many | CASSLGWDSEAFF | TGTGCCAGCAGCTTAGGTTGGGACAGCGAAGCTTTCTTT
TRBJ1-1 | TRBV12-3/TRBV12-4 | TRBD1 | many | CASRGNRGTEAFF | TGTGCCAGCAGGGGAAACAGGGGAACTGAAGCTTTCTTT
TRBJ2-2 | TRBV27 | . | many | CASSLTSLETGELFF | TGTGCCAGCAGTTTGACCAGTTTGGAAACCGGGGAGCTGTTTTTT
TRBJ2-3 | TRBV5-1 | . | medium-sized | CASSLSGVSSSTDTQYF | TGCGCCAGCAGCTTGAGTGGGGTGTCGTCTAGCACAGATACGCAGTATTTT
TRBJ2-1 | TRBV20-1 | . | many | CSASGFIYNEQFF | TGCAGTGCTAGCGGGTTCATCTACAATGAGCAGTTCTTC
TRBJ2-7 | TRBV7-3 | TRBD1 | . | CASSPDRGRSGYEQYF | TGTGCCAGCAGCCCGGACAGGGGGCGCTCGGGTTACGAGCAGTACTTC
TRBJ2-7 | TRBV28 | . | many | CASSPVVPGDTYEQYF | TGTGCCAGCAGTCCCGTAGTCCCGGGAGACACCTACGAGCAGTACTTC
TRBJ2-1 | TRBV6-1 | . | many | CASSPLRVSSYNEQFF | TGTGCCAGCAGTCCCCTTAGAGTAAGCTCCTACAATGAGCAGTTCTTC
TRBJ1-1 | TRBV11-2 | . | many | CASSFIGGGIGNTEAFF | TGTGCCAGCAGCTTCATCGGAGGTGGGATTGGCAACACTGAAGCTTTCTTT
TRBJ1-1 | TRBV14 | . | many | CASSIHLTEAFF | TGTGCCAGCTCTATTCACCTGACTGAAGCTTTCTTT
TRBJ2-3 | TRBV7-2 | . | . | CASSQRGGQNTDTQYF | TGTGCCAGCAGCCAACGAGGGGGGCAGAACACAGATACGCAGTATTTT
TRBJ1-4 | TRBV7-2 | . | many | CASSPLRGAGEKLFF | TGTGCCAGCAGCCCTCTGCGGGGGGCGGGTGAAAAACTGTTTTTT
TRBJ2-7 | TRBV21-1 | . | . | CASSTSRSRDSHLGYEQYF | TGTGCCAGCAGCACCTCACGGAGCCGGGACTCCCATTTGGGCTACGAGCAGTACTTC
TRBJ1-2 | TRBV5-1 | . | many | CASRPQTTGTYGYTF | TGCGCCAGCAGACCCCAGACGACAGGAACCTATGGCTACACCTTC
TRBJ1-2 | TRBV28 | . | . | CASRERGPYGYTF | TGTGCCAGCAGGGAGAGGGGCCCCTATGGCTACACCTTC
TRBJ2-6 | TRBV7-2 | . | many | CASNYLWGGTYSGANVLTF | TGTGCCAGCAACTACCTTTGGGGCGGGACCTACTCTGGGGCCAACGTCCTGACTTTC
TRBJ2-1 | TRBV15 | . | medium-sized | CATSILTPAPGGGEQFF | TGTGCCACCAGCATCCTAACGCCCGCTCCGGGGGGCGGAGAGCAGTTCTTC
TRBJ2-2 | TRBV6-6 | TRBD1 | medium-sized | CASSYSGTGGTGELFF | TGTGCCAGCAGTTACTCCGGGACAGGGGGCACGGGGGAGCTGTTTTTT
TRBJ2-2 | TRBV5-1 | . | many | CASSLNSANTGELFF | TGCGCCAGCAGCTTGAATTCCGCGAACACCGGGGAGCTGTTTTTT
TRBJ2-3 | TRBV7-2 | TRBD2 | many | CASSLEFGLAGGDF | TGTGCCAGCAGCTTAGAATTCGGACTAGCGGGAGGGGACTTT
TRBJ1-2 | TRBV3-1 | TRBD1 | many | CASSQTGDYGYTF | TGTGCCAGCAGCCAAACAGGGGACTATGGCTACACCTTC
TRBJ2-1 | TRBV9 | . | many | CASSPPAGTLNEQFF | TGTGCCAGCAGCCCCCCCGCCGGGACCCTCAATGAGCAGTTCTTC
TRBJ2-3 | TRBV7-2 | . | many | CASSLRKSTDTQYF | TGTGCCAGCAGCTTACGCAAAAGCACAGATACGCAGTATTTT
TRBJ2-3 | TRBV4-2 | TRBD2 | many | CASSQELAGADTQYF | TGTGCCAGCAGCCAAGAGCTAGCGGGAGCGGATACGCAGTATTTT
TRBJ1-4 | TRBV19 | TRBD1 | few | CASSPGTVPNEKLFF | TGTGCCAGTAGTCCAGGGACAGTGCCTAATGAAAAACTGTTTTTT
TRBJ2-4 | TRBV7-2 | TRBD1 | many | CASSLVAGTGKNIQYF | TGTGCCAGCAGCTTAGTCGCCGGGACAGGGAAAAACATTCAGTACTTC
TRBJ2-3 | TRBV10-3 | . | many | CAISESGLTDTQYF | TGTGCCATCAGTGAGTCCGGCCTCACAGATACGCAGTATTTT
TRBJ2-3 | TRBV4-3 | . | once | CASTNQTSMYLCASRADTQYF | .
TRBJ2-3 | TRBV7-6 | . | many | CASSLGGGADTQYF | TGTGCCAGCAGCTTAGGAGGGGGGGCAGATACGCAGTATTTT
TRBJ2-5 | TRBV4-3 | . | many | CASSQGQGSQETQYF | TGCGCCAGCAGCCAAGGGCAGGGGAGCCAAGAGACCCAGTACTTC
TRBJ2-1 | TRBV7-2 | . | many | CASSLASGANEQFF | TGTGCCAGCAGTCTCGCCAGCGGCGCCAATGAGCAGTTCTTC
TRBJ2-7 | TRBV28 | . | many | CASSLSWGQYF | TGTGCCAGCAGTTTATCGTGGGGTCAGTACTTC
TRBJ1-1 | TRBV10-3 | TRBD1 | many | CAISGTGNTEAFF | TGTGCCATCTCCGGGACAGGGAACACTGAAGCTTTCTTT
TRBJ2-7 | TRBV2 | . | many | CASSDGIVTLYEQYF | TGTGCCAGCAGTGATGGGATAGTAACACTCTACGAGCAGTACTTC
TRBJ2-2 | TRBV18 | TRBD1 | many | CASSPLKSPGQGSGELFF | TGTGCCAGCTCACCACTTAAATCTCCGGGACAGGGATCCGGGGAGCTGTTTTTT